A selection of T cell receptor beta chains follows, all from one sample in a study of T-cell memory formation after mild COVID-19. TCRdb called the 5' RACE reads again in MiXCR, with one record for every CDR3 protein. The sample has hundreds of thousands of distinct CDR3 sequences, roughly 21% seen once. Sequenced sample: PBMCs or a T cell subset sorted from them (not recorded which). The receptors were sampled from a man between 18 and 29 years old who had mild COVID-19 (a few samples of this study predate the infection). Cell type and time point are not known. The CDR3 runs from the conserved cysteine through the conserved F or W. The D gene is left open where the match is weak. Size is stated for part of the rows, as once, few or many counts, or as a class when the clone is expanded.

size	V	D	J	DNA	CDR3
NA	TRBV27	TRBD2	TRBJ2-1	TGTGCCAGCAGTACCGGACTAGTCTTCCGCTATGAGCAGTTCTTC	CASSTGLVFRYEQFF
many	TRBV5-5	NA	TRBJ1-1	TGTGCCAGCAGCCAGATCGAGAGGGGGACGGGGAACACTGAAGCTTTCTTT	CASSQIERGTGNTEAFF
many	TRBV7-9	TRBD1	TRBJ2-7	TGTGCCAGCAGCCGGACAGGGCCTACCTACGAGCAGTACTTC	CASSRTGPTYEQYF
NA	TRBV7-2	NA	TRBJ1-1	TGTGCCAGCAGCATAAACCTAAACACTGAAGCTTTCTTT	CASSINLNTEAFF
few	TRBV7-2	TRBD2	TRBJ2-1	TGTGCCAGTAGGGAAAGGCGGGGGAATTACAATGAGCAGTTCTTC	CASRERRGNYNEQFF
NA	TRBV7-2	TRBD2	TRBJ2-1	TGTGCCAGCAGCTTAGGACTAGCGAGGTTCTTC	CASSLGLARFF
NA	TRBV5-1	TRBD2	TRBJ2-1	TGCGCCAGCAGCTTGTCTGGCGGGGGGTTGAATGAGCAGTTCTTC	CASSLSGGGLNEQFF
NA	TRBV20-1	TRBD2	TRBJ2-2	TGCAGTGCTAGAGTATCGGGCGGGGGGAACACCGGGGAGCTGTTTTTT	CSARVSGGGNTGELFF
NA	TRBV6-2/TRBV6-3	TRBD1	TRBJ1-5	TGTGCCAGCAGTTACCCAATCGGGACAGGGAATCAGCCCCAGCATTTT	CASSYPIGTGNQPQHF
few	TRBV20-1	NA	TRBJ1-2	TGCAGTGCTAGCGGGGCGGCCTATGGCTACACCTTC	CSASGAAYGYTF
NA	TRBV12-3/TRBV12-4	TRBD2	TRBJ2-1	TGTGCCAGCAGCAAGACTAGCGGGGGGGAAGGGGAGCAGTTCTTC	CASSKTSGGEGEQFF
NA	TRBV7-9	NA	TRBJ2-3	TGTGCCAGTCGAATGTTAGCGGTAACTAAAGCTAGCACAGATACGCAGTATTTT	CASRMLAVTKASTDTQYF
NA	TRBV4-2	NA	TRBJ2-3	TGTGCCAGCAGCCAAGATGCGGGTGCGGATACGCAGTATTTT	CASSQDAGADTQYF
NA	TRBV6-2/TRBV6-3	TRBD1	TRBJ2-1	TGTGCCAGCAGGAACGGACAGGACATGCCCTACAATGAGCAGTTCTTC	CASRNGQDMPYNEQFF
few	TRBV20-1	TRBD2	TRBJ2-3	TGCAGTGCTAACCCGGGACTAGCGTTTTCAGATACGCAGTATTTT	CSANPGLAFSDTQYF
many	TRBV7-2	TRBD2	TRBJ2-2	TGTGCCAGCAGCCTCGCGGCTAGCGGCACCGGGGAGCTGTTTTTT	CASSLAASGTGELFF
NA	TRBV7-8	TRBD1	TRBJ2-3	TGTGCCAGCCGACAAACTCGGGACAGGATGGGATTTGGGACGCAGTATTTT	CASRQTRDRMGFGTQYF
few	TRBV5-4	NA	TRBJ2-5	TGTGCCAGCAGCTTGGAGCAGGGCGGGTGGATACAAGAGACCCAGTACTTC	CASSLEQGGWIQETQYF
many	TRBV6-5	NA	TRBJ2-1	TGTGCCAGCAGTCTAGCAGAGGGAAACAATGAGCAGTTCTTC	CASSLAEGNNEQFF
NA	TRBV4-1	TRBD1	TRBJ2-5	TGCGCCAGCAGCCCCCCGGGACAGAAATACCAAGAGACCCAGTACTTC	CASSPPGQKYQETQYF
NA	TRBV20-1	NA	TRBJ2-3	TGCAGTGCTTACAATCCGGGACTTTCACCAGATACGCAGTATTTT	CSAYNPGLSPDTQYF
many	TRBV7-9	NA	TRBJ1-1	TGTGCCAGCAGCTCACCCACGGGGGCTAGGACTGAAGCTTTCTTT	CASSSPTGARTEAFF
few	TRBV7-7	TRBD1	TRBJ1-2	TGTGCCAGCAGCTCCGCAGGGGGCAGTGGCTACACCTTC	CASSSAGGSGYTF
NA	TRBV4-1	NA	TRBJ1-1	TGCGCCAGCAGCCAAGATCAAGGGGACACTTTATTGAACACTGAAGCTTTCTTT	CASSQDQGDTLLNTEAFF
many	TRBV12-3/TRBV12-4	TRBD1	TRBJ1-1	TGTGCCAGCAGTTCCGGGACAGACAACACTGAAGCTTTCTTT	CASSSGTDNTEAFF
few	TRBV3-1	NA	TRBJ1-2	TGTGCCAGCAGCCAAGGTGGGGGAGGAGTCTATGGCTACACCTTC	CASSQGGGGVYGYTF
once	TRBV4-1	TRBD1	TRBJ1-4	TGCGCCAGCAGCCACCTGGACAGGGGAGTGGAAAAACTGTTTTTT	CASSHLDRGVEKLFF
NA	TRBV4-3	NA	TRBJ1-1	TGCGCCAGCAGCCAAGAAGATAGGAGGACTGAAGCTTTCTTT	CASSQEDRRTEAFF
NA	TRBV6-2/TRBV6-3	NA	TRBJ2-1	TGTGCCAGCAGCCTAACTAGCCCTATGCCCGATGAGCAGTTCTTC	CASSLTSPMPDEQFF
many	TRBV7-2	NA	TRBJ2-3	TGTGCCAGCAGCTTCCTCCCGGGGGATACGCAGTATTTT	CASSFLPGDTQYF